This is a list of T cell receptor beta chains from one sample in a study of post-analysis software for immune sequencing data. One entry per CDR3 protein results from TCRdb running MiXCR on the PCR reads. This sample has 750,000 to 950,000 distinct CDR3 sequences, with 40% to 55% found just once. Material: blood. Receptors originate from a girl between 10 and 17 years old with multiple sclerosis. Both conserved end residues are part of each CDR3. D genes are given only for firm matches. Clone sizes are given selectively: once, few, many, or a class where the clone is expanded.

abundance: few; v_gene: TRBV6-1; d_gene: TRBD1; j_gene: TRBJ1-2; CDR3nt: TGTGCCAGCAGTGCTAACAGGGGGCACGGCTACACCTTC; CDR3aa: CASSANRGHGYTF
abundance: once; v_gene: TRBV9; d_gene: TRBD2; j_gene: TRBJ2-1; CDR3nt: TGTGCCAGCAGCTCATCTAGCGGGAGGGCCTCGGATGAGCAGTTCTTC; CDR3aa: CASSSSSGRASDEQFF
abundance: few; v_gene: TRBV29-1; d_gene: TRBD2; j_gene: TRBJ2-5; CDR3nt: TGCAGCGTTGAAGATGTGACTAGCGGGTACTTC; CDR3aa: CSVEDVTSGYF
abundance: once; v_gene: TRBV7-9; d_gene: .; j_gene: TRBJ2-1; CDR3nt: TGTGCCAGCAGCTTAGCGATCGTTAATGAGCAGTTCTTC; CDR3aa: CASSLAIVNEQFF
abundance: .; v_gene: TRBV20-1; d_gene: .; j_gene: TRBJ2-1; CDR3nt: TGCAGTGCTAACATGGAGTCGGCGCAGTTCTTC; CDR3aa: CSANMESAQFF
abundance: once; v_gene: TRBV3-1; d_gene: .; j_gene: TRBJ1-2; CDR3nt: TGTGCCAGCAGCGTGGTCGGGTCGGCATATGGCTACACCTTC; CDR3aa: CASSVVGSAYGYTF
abundance: once; v_gene: TRBV9; d_gene: TRBD2; j_gene: TRBJ2-3; CDR3nt: TGTGCCAGCAGCGAACTAGCGGGGGCCGCAGATACGCAGTATTTT; CDR3aa: CASSELAGAADTQYF
abundance: few; v_gene: TRBV28; d_gene: .; j_gene: TRBJ1-2; CDR3nt: TGTGCCAGCATCCTTGGAGGGACCTACAACGGCTACACCTTC; CDR3aa: CASILGGTYNGYTF
abundance: .; v_gene: TRBV20-1; d_gene: TRBD1; j_gene: TRBJ1-5; CDR3nt: TGCAGTGCTTGGCCGGGACAGGATAATCAGCCCCAGCATTTT; CDR3aa: CSAWPGQDNQPQHF
abundance: .; v_gene: TRBV5-1; d_gene: TRBD2; j_gene: TRBJ2-3; CDR3nt: TGCGCCAGCAGCTTGGAGGGGAGGGCCCTCACAGATACGCAGTATTTT; CDR3aa: CASSLEGRALTDTQYF
abundance: few; v_gene: TRBV20-1; d_gene: TRBD2; j_gene: TRBJ2-3; CDR3nt: TGCAGTGCTCCCGGGACTAGTAGCACAGATACGCAGTATTTT; CDR3aa: CSAPGTSSTDTQYF
abundance: .; v_gene: TRBV7-9; d_gene: TRBD1; j_gene: TRBJ2-7; CDR3nt: TGTGCCAGCAGCTTAGGGAACACAGGGGGGACCGAGCAGTACTTC; CDR3aa: CASSLGNTGGTEQYF
abundance: .; v_gene: TRBV24-1; d_gene: TRBD2; j_gene: TRBJ2-1; CDR3nt: TGTGCCACCAGTGTGGAGACTAGCGGGAGCAATGAGCAGTTCTTC; CDR3aa: CATSVETSGSNEQFF
abundance: .; v_gene: TRBV28; d_gene: .; j_gene: TRBJ2-7; CDR3nt: TGTGCCAGCTCTACGACCGGGACGGCCGCCTACGAGCAGTACTTC; CDR3aa: CASSTTGTAAYEQYF
abundance: few; v_gene: TRBV5-1; d_gene: .; j_gene: TRBJ2-5; CDR3nt: TGCGCCAGCAGCTTACAAGCGGATCAAGAGACCCAGTACTTC; CDR3aa: CASSLQADQETQYF
abundance: .; v_gene: TRBV20-1; d_gene: TRBD1; j_gene: TRBJ1-1; CDR3nt: TGCAGTGCTATGGACAGGGGTGGACGGATTGAAGCTTTCTTT; CDR3aa: CSAMDRGGRIEAFF
abundance: .; v_gene: TRBV7-2; d_gene: .; j_gene: TRBJ2-5; CDR3nt: TGTGCCAGCAGCTTGGACGGGAGTACAGGGACCCAGTACTTC; CDR3aa: CASSLDGSTGTQYF
abundance: few; v_gene: TRBV15; d_gene: TRBD1; j_gene: TRBJ2-5; CDR3nt: TGTGCCACCAGCAGAACAGGGGCGATGGGGGAGACCCAGTACTTC; CDR3aa: CATSRTGAMGETQYF
abundance: .; v_gene: TRBV12-3/TRBV12-4; d_gene: TRBD1; j_gene: TRBJ2-5; CDR3nt: TGTGCCAGCAGTTTAGGTCCAGGGACAGGGGTTCAAGAGACCCAGTACTTC; CDR3aa: CASSLGPGTGVQETQYF
abundance: .; v_gene: TRBV20-1; d_gene: TRBD2; j_gene: TRBJ2-1; CDR3nt: TGCAGTGCTAGAGATGCTAGCGGGAGTTACAATGAGCAGTTCTTC; CDR3aa: CSARDASGSYNEQFF
abundance: .; v_gene: TRBV12-3/TRBV12-4; d_gene: .; j_gene: TRBJ2-5; CDR3nt: TGTGCCAGCAGAACGACAGGCGTACAGACCCAGTACTTC; CDR3aa: CASRTTGVQTQYF
abundance: .; v_gene: TRBV5-1; d_gene: .; j_gene: TRBJ1-4; CDR3nt: TGCGCCAGCAGCTTGGGGACAGCGGGAGGAAATGAAAAACTGTTTTTT; CDR3aa: CASSLGTAGGNEKLFF
abundance: .; v_gene: TRBV24-1; d_gene: TRBD2; j_gene: TRBJ2-5; CDR3nt: TGTGCCCCCTTCCTTCCCAGCGGGAGACTAGAGACCCAGTACTTC; CDR3aa: CAPFLPSGRLETQYF
abundance: few; v_gene: TRBV7-2; d_gene: TRBD1; j_gene: TRBJ1-2; CDR3nt: TGTGCCAGCAGCAGCCGGACAGGGTCCTATGGCTACACCTTC; CDR3aa: CASSSRTGSYGYTF
abundance: .; v_gene: TRBV28; d_gene: .; j_gene: TRBJ2-7; CDR3nt: TGTGCCAGCAGTTTCGGGCAAGCTCGGAGGTACGAGCAGTACTTC; CDR3aa: CASSFGQARRYEQYF
abundance: few; v_gene: TRBV6-5; d_gene: .; j_gene: TRBJ2-1; CDR3nt: TGTGCCAGCAGGGAACTACGGGCTTACAATGAGCAGTTCTTC; CDR3aa: CASRELRAYNEQFF